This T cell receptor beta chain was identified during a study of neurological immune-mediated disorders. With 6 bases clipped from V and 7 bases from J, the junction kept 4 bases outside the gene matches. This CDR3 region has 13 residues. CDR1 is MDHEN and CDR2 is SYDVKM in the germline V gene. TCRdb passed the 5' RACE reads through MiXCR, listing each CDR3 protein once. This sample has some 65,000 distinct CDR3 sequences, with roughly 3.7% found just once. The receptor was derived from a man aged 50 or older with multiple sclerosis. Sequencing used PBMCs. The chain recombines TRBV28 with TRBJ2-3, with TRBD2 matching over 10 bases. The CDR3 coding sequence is TGTGCCAGCAGAGCGGGACTAGCGAATACGCAGTATTTT. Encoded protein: CASRAGLANTQYF.